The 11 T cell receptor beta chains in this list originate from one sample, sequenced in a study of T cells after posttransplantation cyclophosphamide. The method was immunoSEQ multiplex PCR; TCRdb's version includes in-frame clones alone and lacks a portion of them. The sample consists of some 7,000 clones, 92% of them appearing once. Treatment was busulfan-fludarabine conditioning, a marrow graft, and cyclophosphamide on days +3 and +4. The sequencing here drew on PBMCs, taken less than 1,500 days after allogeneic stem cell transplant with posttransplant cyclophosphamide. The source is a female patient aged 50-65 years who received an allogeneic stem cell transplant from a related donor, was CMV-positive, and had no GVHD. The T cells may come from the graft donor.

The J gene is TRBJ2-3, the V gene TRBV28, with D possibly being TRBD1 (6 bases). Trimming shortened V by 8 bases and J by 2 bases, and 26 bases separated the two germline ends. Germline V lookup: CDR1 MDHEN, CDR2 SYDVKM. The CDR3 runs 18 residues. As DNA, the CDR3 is TGTGCCAGCTCTATTGGCCTGGGGGCTAGCTATTTCACAGATACGCAGTATTTT. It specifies CASSIGLGASYFTDTQYF.

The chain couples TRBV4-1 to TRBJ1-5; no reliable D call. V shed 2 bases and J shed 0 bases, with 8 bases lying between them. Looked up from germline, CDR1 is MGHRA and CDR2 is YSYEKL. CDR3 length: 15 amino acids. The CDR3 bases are TGCGCCAGCAGCCAAAGACGGGATAGCAATCAGCCCCAGCATTTT. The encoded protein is CASSQRRDSNQPQHF.

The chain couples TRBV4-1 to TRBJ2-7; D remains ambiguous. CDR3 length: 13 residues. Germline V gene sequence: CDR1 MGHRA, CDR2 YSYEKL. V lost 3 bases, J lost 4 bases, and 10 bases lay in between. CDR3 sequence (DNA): TGCGCCAGCAGCCAGCGAGCCTCGTACGAGCAGTACTTC. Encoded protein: CASSQRASYEQYF.

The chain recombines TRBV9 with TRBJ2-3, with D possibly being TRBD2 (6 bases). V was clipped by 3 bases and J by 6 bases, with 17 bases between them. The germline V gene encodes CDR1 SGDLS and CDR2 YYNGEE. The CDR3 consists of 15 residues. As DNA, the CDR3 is TGTGCCAGCAGCGGGGACCGGGACTCAGGGGATACGCAGTATTTT. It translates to CASSGDRDSGDTQYF.

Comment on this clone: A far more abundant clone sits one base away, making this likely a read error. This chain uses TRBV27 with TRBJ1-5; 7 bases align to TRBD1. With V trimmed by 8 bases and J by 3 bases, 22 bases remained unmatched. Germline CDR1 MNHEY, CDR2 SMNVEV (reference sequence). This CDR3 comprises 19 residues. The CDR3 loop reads CASPPDADRALTVNQPQHF. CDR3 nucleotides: TGTGCCAGCCCCCCCGACGCAGACAGGGCGTTAACTGTCAATCAGCCCCAGCATTTT.

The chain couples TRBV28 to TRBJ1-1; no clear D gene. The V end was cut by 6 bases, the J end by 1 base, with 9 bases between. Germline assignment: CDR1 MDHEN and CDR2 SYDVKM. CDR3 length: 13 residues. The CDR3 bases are TGTGCCAGCAGAAGAAGGAGGAACACTGAAGCTTTCTTT. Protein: CASRRRRNTEAFF.

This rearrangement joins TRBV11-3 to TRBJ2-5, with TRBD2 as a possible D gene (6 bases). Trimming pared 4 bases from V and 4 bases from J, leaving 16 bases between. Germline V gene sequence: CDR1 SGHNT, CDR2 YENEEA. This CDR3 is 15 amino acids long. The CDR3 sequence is CASSSHDGSTETQYF. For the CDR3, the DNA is TGTGCCAGCAGCTCCCATGACGGGAGTACAGAGACCCAGTACTTC.

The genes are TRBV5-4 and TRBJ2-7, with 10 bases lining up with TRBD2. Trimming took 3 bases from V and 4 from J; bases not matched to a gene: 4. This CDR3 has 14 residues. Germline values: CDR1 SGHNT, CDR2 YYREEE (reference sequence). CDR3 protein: CASSSASGSYEQYF. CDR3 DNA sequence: TGTGCCAGCAGCTCAGCTAGCGGGAGTTACGAGCAGTACTTC. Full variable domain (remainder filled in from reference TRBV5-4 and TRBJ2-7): ETGVTQSPTHLIKTRGQQVTLRCSSQSGHNTVSWYQQALGQGPQFIFQYYREEENGRGNFPPRFSGLQFPNYSSELNVNALELDDSALYLCASSSASGSYEQYFGPGTRLTVT.

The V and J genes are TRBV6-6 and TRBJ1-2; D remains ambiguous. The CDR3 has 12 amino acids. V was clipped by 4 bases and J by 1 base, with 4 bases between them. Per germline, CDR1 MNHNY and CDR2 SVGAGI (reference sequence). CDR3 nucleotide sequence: TGTGCCAGCAGTTCTGTTAACTATGGCTACACCTTC. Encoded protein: CASSSVNYGYTF.

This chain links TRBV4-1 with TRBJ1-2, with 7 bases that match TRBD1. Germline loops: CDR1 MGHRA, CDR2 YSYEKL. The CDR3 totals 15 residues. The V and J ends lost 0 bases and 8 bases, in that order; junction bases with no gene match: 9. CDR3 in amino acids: CASSQEARGRLGYTF. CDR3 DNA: TGCGCCAGCAGCCAAGAAGCGAGGGGGCGCTTAGGCTACACCTTC.

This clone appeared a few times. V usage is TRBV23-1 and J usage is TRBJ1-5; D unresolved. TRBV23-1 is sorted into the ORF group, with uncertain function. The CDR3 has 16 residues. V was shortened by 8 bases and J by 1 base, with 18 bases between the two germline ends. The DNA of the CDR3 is TGCGCCAGCGACCAGGACGGGAGCTCAAGCAATCAGCCCCAGCATTTT. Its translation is CASDQDGSSSNQPQHF.